Following are 12 T cell receptor beta chains from one sample sequenced in a study of blood T cell repertoires in COVID-19. The repertoire was sequenced with immunoSEQ multiplex PCR; TCRdb's copy has only in-frame clones and lacks some. The table shows under 150,000 clones, with about 79% occurring only once. Sequenced: peripheral blood. The receptors were sampled from a woman older than 75 with acute or convalescent COVID-19.

This clone has just one count. This chain uses TRBV27 with TRBJ1-2, with TRBD1 as a possible D gene (5 bases). The germline V gene encodes CDR1 MNHEY and CDR2 SMNVEV (reference sequence). The CDR3 length is 13 residues. V shed 3 bases and J shed 6 bases, with 11 bases lying between them. The CDR3 protein is CASSFLAGNGYTF. CDR3 in DNA: TGTGCCAGCAGTTTTCTGGCAGGGAATGGCTACACCTTC.

The rearrangement joins TRBV29-1 to TRBJ1-3; 9 positions match TRBD1. The junction had 9 bases not matched to a gene; V was cut back by 5 bases and J by 4 bases. This CDR3 has 15 amino acids. The V gene's germline CDR1 is SQVTM and CDR2 ANQGSEA. CDR3 coding DNA: TGCAGCGTTACCACACAGGGGGCAGAAGGAAACACCATATATTTT. It translates to CSVTTQGAEGNTIYF.

This clone was observed a few times. V gene TRBV3-1 (or the pseudogene TRBV3-2) combines with J gene TRBJ1-4; possible D gene TRBD1, 5 bases. V was shortened by 4 bases and J by 0 bases, with 9 bases between the two germline ends. Germline CDR1 and CDR2: LGHDT and YNNKEL (reference sequence). The CDR3 consists of 15 residues. In DNA form, the CDR3 reads TGTGCCAGCAGCCCCTGGGGGGCAACTAATGAAAAACTGTTTTTT. Its translation: CASSPWGATNEKLFF.

The chain combines TRBV5-1 with TRBJ2-3; 13 bases agree with TRBD2. The CDR3 consists of 16 residues. Germline CDR1 reads SGHRS; CDR2 reads YFSETQ. V gave up 4 bases and J gave up 2 bases; unmatched junction bases: 4. The chain's CDR3 is CASSQGLAGYTDTQYF. The CDR3 DNA reads as TGCGCCAGCAGCCAGGGACTAGCGGGGTACACAGATACGCAGTATTTT.

The chain recombines TRBV7-2 with TRBJ2-3, with a tentative D call TRBD2 (6 bases). Germline V gene sequence: CDR1 SGHTA, CDR2 FQGNSA. V was clipped by 0 bases and J by 6 bases, with 7 bases between them. This CDR3 comprises 13 residues. The CDR3 spells CASSLAEGDTQYF. CDR3 in DNA: TGTGCCAGCAGCTTAGCGGAGGGGGATACGCAGTATTTT. The whole variable domain, filled in from reference TRBV7-2 and TRBJ2-3, reads GAGVSQSPSNKVTEKGKDVELRCDPISGHTALYWYRQSLGQGLEFLIYFQGNSAPDKSGLPSDRFSAERTGGSVSTLTIQRTQQEDSAVYLCASSLAEGDTQYFGPGTRLTVL.

V usage is TRBV4-1 and J usage is TRBJ1-5, with 7 bases identical to TRBD1. The CDR3 spans 16 residues. Germline values: CDR1 MGHRA, CDR2 YSYEKL. V gave up 5 bases and J gave up 5 bases; unmatched junction bases: 12. CDR3 nucleotide sequence: TGCGCCAGCAGCGCTCGACAGGGTTTTGGTGATCAGCCCCAGCATTTT. As protein: CASSARQGFGDQPQHF.

The chain recombines TRBV9 with TRBJ2-1; D is uncertain. The CDR3 loop spans 15 amino acids. With 1 base removed from V and 12 bases from J, the gap between germline ends came to 20 bases. The germline gives CDR1 SGDLS, CDR2 YYNGEE. Here the CDR3 reads CASSVSSDNEHRQFF. CDR3 nucleotides: TGTGCCAGCAGCGTATCTTCTGACAATGAGCATCGGCAGTTCTTC.

The J gene is TRBJ2-1, the V gene TRBV19; 10 bases match TRBD1. V lost 3 bases, J lost 2 bases, and 1 base stayed unmatched. CDR1 and CDR2 (germline): LNHDA, SQIVND (reference sequence). The CDR3 extends over 15 amino acids. The CDR3: CASSIGTGAYNEQFF. In DNA form, the CDR3 reads TGTGCCAGTAGTATCGGGACAGGGGCCTACAATGAGCAGTTCTTC.

Within the sample, this clone is medium-sized. V usage is TRBV5-4 and J usage is TRBJ2-2; 9 positions agree with TRBD1. The V gene end was trimmed by 0 bases and the J gene end by 6 bases; junction bases not matched to a gene: 3. Germline loops: CDR1 SGHNT, CDR2 YYREEE (reference sequence). CDR3 length: 15 amino acids. The CDR3 loop is CASSLGDREAGELFF. CDR3 nucleotides: TGTGCCAGCAGCTTGGGGGACAGGGAAGCCGGGGAGCTGTTTTTT.

This chain connects TRBV6-5 to TRBJ1-6; D not resolved. Germline V gene lookup returns CDR1 MNHEY and CDR2 SVGAGI. There are 13 residues in the CDR3. The V gene lost 6 bases and the J gene lost 9 bases, with 12 bases spanning the gap. The CDR3 sequence: CASRRDWASPLHF. The CDR3 DNA follows: TGTGCCAGCAGGAGGGATTGGGCTTCACCCCTCCACTTT.

The J gene is TRBJ1-5, the V gene TRBV6-6, with D tentatively TRBD1 (5 bases). The V gene's germline CDR1 is MNHNY and CDR2 SVGAGI (reference sequence). CDR3 size: 13 residues. V gave up 10 bases and J gave up 6 bases, with 16 bases separating them. Written as DNA, the CDR3 is TGTGCCACCAGGGTCGCTACGGGTCAGCCCCAGCATTTT. Protein product: CATRVATGQPQHF.

The chain carries TRBV5-1 and TRBJ2-5; no clear D gene. V lost 0 bases and J 2 bases, leaving 8 bases between the germline ends. Germline loops: CDR1 SGHRS, CDR2 YFSETQ. CDR3 length equals 14 residues. The DNA for the CDR3 is TGCGCCAGCAGCTTGGGGTACTTGCAAGAGACCCAGTACTTC. This codes for CASSLGYLQETQYF.